A selection of T cell receptor beta chains follows, all from one sample in a study of vaccination effects on CD4 cells after COVID-19. The method was immunoSEQ multiplex PCR; TCRdb's version includes in-frame clones alone and lacks a portion of them. The sample has tens of thousands of clones; 76% are singletons. Their target antigens are unknown. The material sequenced was CD4+ T cells from PBMCs cultured without peptide, taken after COVID-19 vaccination. The receptors derive from a human donor who had a prior SARS-CoV-2 infection. Each CDR3 is given with its conserved first and last residue. A D gene is named only where the DNA matches it firmly. Clone size is shown for a subset of rows, as once, few, many or a class of expanded clone.

>-|TRBJ1-6|TRBV3-1/TRBV3-2|TRBD1
CASSHRQGLAPLHF
TGTGCCAGCAGCCATAGACAGGGGCTAGCACCCCTCCACTTT
>once|TRBJ2-2|TRBV5-1|-
CASSLWRAGELFF
TGCGCCAGCAGCTTATGGAGAGCCGGGGAGCTGTTTTTT
>once|TRBJ1-2|TRBV11-3|TRBD1
CASSSRTGGDSLGYYGYTF
TGTGCCAGCAGCTCACGGACAGGGGGCGACTCGTTAGGATACTATGGCTACACCTTC
>-|TRBJ1-1|TRBV6-6|-
CASSYNRETEAFF
TGTGCCAGCAGTTACAACAGGGAAACTGAAGCTTTCTTT
>-|TRBJ2-1|TRBV9|TRBD2
CASSVGGLAGNNEQFF
TGTGCCAGCAGCGTAGGGGGACTAGCGGGAAACAATGAGCAGTTCTTC
>once|TRBJ2-5|TRBV7-2|-
CASSLVSRETQYF
TGTGCCAGCAGCTTAGTTAGTAGGGAGACCCAGTACTTC
>-|TRBJ1-2|TRBV7-9|TRBD1
CASSAGTANPYGYTF
TGTGCCAGCAGCGCAGGGACAGCCAACCCCTATGGCTACACCTTC
>-|TRBJ2-7|TRBV13|-
CASSPPLDRRTPGEQYF
TGTGCCAGCAGCCCACCCCTAGACCGACGAACACCTGGCGAGCAGTACTTC
>-|TRBJ1-5|TRBV19|TRBD1
CASSPDREDQPQHF
TGTGCCAGTAGTCCCGACAGGGAGGATCAGCCCCAGCATTTT
>-|TRBJ1-1|TRBV6-5|-
CASSPNVEGTEAFF
TGTGCCAGCAGCCCAAATGTAGAAGGCACTGAAGCTTTCTTT
>-|TRBJ1-1|TRBV18|-
CASSRGGASEAFF
TGTGCCAGCTCCCGGGGGGGGGCGTCTGAAGCTTTCTTT
>-|TRBJ1-1|TRBV7-9|-
CATKTEGGEAFF
TGTGCCACCAAGACCGAAGGTGGTGAAGCTTTCTTT
>few|TRBJ2-7|TRBV5-4|TRBD2
CASSLGTRGSYEQYF
TGTGCCAGCAGCTTGGGGACTAGAGGATCCTACGAGCAGTACTTC
>-|TRBJ2-1|TRBV24-1|-
CATSDPAKQFF
TGTGCCACCAGTGACCCCGCTAAGCAGTTCTTC
>-|TRBJ2-5|TRBV19|-
CASSPGPGETQYF
TGTGCCAGTAGCCCCGGGCCGGGAGAGACCCAGTACTTC
>-|TRBJ2-2|TRBV3-1/TRBV3-2|-
CASSQVRAGELFF
TGTGCCAGCAGCCAAGTGAGGGCCGGAGAGCTGTTTTTT
>-|TRBJ1-1|TRBV2|TRBD1
CASIPGTGGNTEAFF
TGTGCCAGCATCCCTGGGACAGGGGGGAACACTGAAGCTTTCTTT
>few|TRBJ1-2|TRBV2|-
CASTFQRSGYTF
TGTGCCAGCACCTTCCAACGGAGTGGCTACACCTTC
>-|TRBJ1-3|TRBV3-1/TRBV3-2|-
CASSPGPSAGNTIYF
TGTGCCAGCAGCCCCGGGCCCTCGGCTGGAAACACCATATATTTT
>-|TRBJ1-1|TRBV6-6|-
CASRAGTDFMNTEAFF
TGTGCCAGCAGAGCCGGGACCGATTTTATGAACACTGAAGCTTTCTTT
>-|TRBJ2-3|TRBV6-5|-
CASRPSGNTDTQYF
TGTGCCAGCAGGCCCTCGGGGAACACAGATACGCAGTATTTT
>-|TRBJ2-1|TRBV12-3/TRBV12-4|-
CASSFWGNEQFF
TGTGCCAGCAGTTTTTGGGGTAATGAGCAGTTCTTC
>-|TRBJ2-7|TRBV4-1|-
CASSQVGTLGEQYF
TGCGCCAGCAGCCAAGTGGGTACTCTAGGGGAGCAGTACTTC
>-|TRBJ2-5|TRBV5-1|TRBD1
CASSLAWVGPGGFVETQYF
TGCGCCAGCAGCTTGGCGTGGGTGGGTCCAGGGGGCTTTGTCGAGACCCAGTACTTC
>-|TRBJ1-4|TRBV2|-
CASSPKTGPESNEKLFF
TGTGCCAGCAGCCCTAAAACTGGTCCGGAATCTAATGAAAAACTGTTTTTT
>-|TRBJ2-3|TRBV7-6|TRBD2
CASSLWTSGYTDTQYF
TGTGCCAGCAGCTTGTGGACTAGCGGATACACAGATACGCAGTATTTT
>few|TRBJ1-2|TRBV5-4|-
CASSLPSVNYGYTF
TGTGCCAGCAGCTTACCGTCTGTTAACTATGGCTACACCTTC
>-|TRBJ2-7|TRBV15|-
CATSRDPADEQYF
TGTGCCACCAGCAGAGATCCAGCGGACGAGCAGTACTTC
>-|TRBJ1-1|TRBV25-1|-
CASSEQQGRSTEAFF
TGTGCCAGCAGTGAACAACAGGGCCGGAGCACTGAAGCTTTCTTT
>-|TRBJ2-1|TRBV9|TRBD2
CASSVGFSGGVYEQFF
TGTGCCAGCAGCGTAGGGTTTAGCGGGGGGGTCTATGAGCAGTTCTTC
>-|TRBJ1-1|TRBV9|-
CASSRQMNTEAFF
TGTGCCAGCAGCAGACAAATGAACACTGAAGCTTTCTTT
>-|TRBJ2-2|TRBV7-2|TRBD2
CASSRRGLAGARTGELFF
TGTGCCAGCAGCAGGAGGGGACTAGCGGGGGCACGGACCGGGGAGCTGTTTTTT
>-|TRBJ1-2|TRBV5-4|-
CASSLEIAANYGYTF
TGTGCCAGCAGCTTGGAGATAGCAGCAAACTATGGCTACACCTTC
>-|TRBJ1-1|TRBV25-1|-
CASREAGYSTEAFF
TGTGCCAGCAGGGAGGCAGGGTATAGCACTGAAGCTTTCTTT
>-|TRBJ1-2|TRBV5-1|-
CASSLVRLGQDYGYTF
TGCGCCAGCAGCTTGGTAAGGTTGGGGCAGGATTATGGCTACACCTTC
>-|TRBJ2-2|TRBV7-3|-
CASSPQVRDPLGELFF
TGTGCCAGCAGCCCCCAGGTCCGGGACCCCCTAGGGGAGCTGTTTTTT
>-|TRBJ2-1|TRBV7-6|TRBD1
CASSLRDRLINEQFF
TGTGCCAGCAGCCTCCGGGACAGGCTTATCAATGAGCAGTTCTTC
>-|TRBJ1-2|TRBV6-2/TRBV6-3|-
CASSYIARNYGYTF
TGTGCCAGCAGTTATATAGCCAGGAACTATGGCTACACCTTC
>-|TRBJ1-2|TRBV7-2|-
CASSFAGVDYGYTF
TGTGCCAGCAGCTTTGCAGGGGTAGACTATGGCTACACCTTC
>few|TRBJ2-1|TRBV6-5|TRBD2
CASSQGLAGSNEQFF
TGTGCCAGCAGTCAGGGACTAGCGGGGTCCAATGAGCAGTTCTTC
>-|TRBJ2-3|TRBV11-3|-
CASSPGITQYF
TGTGCCAGCAGTCCCGGGATAACGCAGTATTTT
>-|TRBJ1-1|TRBV27|-
CASSLSGDQTYPFF
TGTGCCAGCAGTTTAAGTGGTGATCAGACCTATCCGTTCTTT
>-|TRBJ1-5|TRBV7-2|-
CASSGRVGDNQPQHF
TGTGCCAGCAGCGGCCGGGTAGGGGATAATCAGCCCCAGCATTTT
>medium-sized|TRBJ1-3|TRBV7-9|TRBD1
CASSHNAGTGRANTIYF
TGTGCCAGCAGCCATAACGCCGGGACAGGACGTGCAAACACCATATATTTT
>-|TRBJ1-4|TRBV2|TRBD1
CASRRGPGTGVEKLFF
TGTGCCAGCAGGAGGGGACCCGGGACAGGGGTTGAAAAACTGTTTTTT
>-|TRBJ1-6|TRBV11-3|-
CASSRGDRNSPLHF
TGTGCCAGCAGCCGAGGGGACCGAAATTCACCCCTCCACTTT
>-|TRBJ2-1|TRBV7-3|-
CASSRTGGDEQFF
TGTGCCAGCAGTCGGACAGGCGGGGATGAGCAGTTCTTC
>few|TRBJ2-5|TRBV30|-
CAWSVRRRETQYF
TGTGCCTGGAGTGTCCGGCGGAGGGAGACCCAGTACTTC
>-|TRBJ2-5|TRBV12-3/TRBV12-4|-
CASSFRGEETQYF
TGTGCCAGCAGTTTCCGAGGGGAAGAGACCCAGTACTTC
>-|TRBJ2-1|TRBV3-1/TRBV3-2|TRBD2
CASSQTSGGLSYNEQFF
TGTGCCAGCAGCCAAACTAGCGGGGGGCTCTCCTACAATGAGCAGTTCTTC
>-|TRBJ2-3|TRBV5-1|TRBD1
CASSSQGASVTQYF
TGCGCCAGCAGCTCTCAGGGGGCTTCGGTTACGCAGTATTTT
>-|TRBJ1-3|TRBV7-2|TRBD1
CASQTGSSGNTIYF
TGTGCCAGCCAGACAGGGTCCTCTGGAAACACCATATATTTT
>-|TRBJ1-5|TRBV30|-
CAWSVKNQPQHF
TGTGCCTGGAGTGTAAAGAATCAGCCCCAGCATTTT